This T cell receptor (beta chain) was recorded in a study of molecular identifiers for immune sequencing clone quantification. Details on this clonotype: The antigen remains unidentified.

Study findings and constraints: Sharing of a barcode by identical TCR molecules could cause highly expanded clone sizes to be underestimated.

Sequencing libraries of naive CD8 cells derived from roughly 20,000 to 1,000,000 sorted cells with 10%, 30% or 50% RNA. Sorting defined naive CD8 T cells as CD8+CD4-CCR7+CD45RA+. Previously described methods with listed TCR primers produced the bulk TCR libraries. MiXCR, applied by TCRdb to the PCR reads, yields one record per CDR3 protein. The sample carries some 40,000 distinct CDR3 sequences, approximately 24% recorded once. Germline CDR1 MGHRA, CDR2 YSYEKL. V gave up 3 bases and J gave up 4 bases, with 13 bases separating them. The CDR3 loop spans 14 amino acids. The clonotype comes from a human donor in good health. Some libraries in this study had Jurkat cell RNA spiked in. Sequencing was performed on naive CD8+ T cells from blood, with Jurkat cell RNA spiked in. Subset of the sample: FACS-sorted CD8+CD4-CCR7+CD45RA+ naive T cells. This chain uses TRBV4-1 with TRBJ2-7, with unresolved D. CDR3 protein: CASSQEPLRYEQYF. The CDR3, as DNA: TGCGCCAGCAGCCAGGAACCCCTCCGGTACGAGCAGTACTTC.